The 24 T cell receptor beta chains given below trace back to one sample, sequenced in a study of CD4 T cells in relation to SARS-CoV-2 and coronaviruses. Before the COVID-19 pandemic, during about 2010-2018, CD4+ T cells were taken from unexposed donors. Isolation of CD4+ T cells took place after approximately eleven days in culture. Libraries were prepared by immunoSEQ multiplex PCR; TCRdb keeps only in-frame clonotypes and omits some of them. In the table there are roughly 15,000 clones, 75% to 85% of which are singletons. Their recognized antigens are unknown. Sample: CD4+ T cells from PBMCs, cultured in vitro. These TCRs come from a human donor in good health.

The V and J genes are TRBV9 and TRBJ2-2, with 8 bases that match TRBD1. CDR3 length: 16 residues. The ends lost 4 bases at V and 4 bases at J; junction bases unmatched: 9. CDR1 is SGDLS, CDR2 YYNGEE, per germline. DNA for the CDR3: TGTGCCAGCAGCACTCGGACAGGGTCCTCCACCGGGGAGCTGTTTTTT. It codes for CASSTRTGSSTGELFF. Combining the CDR3 with reference TRBV9 and TRBJ2-2 gives the whole variable domain DSGVTQTPKHLITATGQRVTLRCSPRSGDLSVYWYQQSLDQGLQFLIQYYNGEERAKGNILERFSAQQFPDLHSELNLSSLELGDSALYFCASSTRTGSSTGELFFGEGSRLTVL.

The chain recombines TRBV19 with TRBJ1-3; possibly TRBD1 for D (5 bases). The CDR3 contains 16 residues. V shed 6 bases and J shed 0 bases, with 15 bases lying between them. Germline CDR1 and CDR2: LNHDA and SQIVND (reference sequence). CDR3 in DNA: TGTGCCAGTAGGTCCCCGACAGCGACCTCTGGAAACACCATATATTTT. Translation gives CASRSPTATSGNTIYF.

The chain uses TRBV3-1 (or the pseudogene TRBV3-2) and TRBJ2-7, with TRBD1 identical over 8 bases. CDR3 size: 14 residues. V shed 1 base and J 6 bases; nucleotides not matched to a gene: 5. Germline loops: CDR1 LGHDT, CDR2 YNNKEL (reference sequence). CDR3 loop: CASSQGDRGREQYF. The DNA of the CDR3 is TGTGCCAGCAGCCAAGGAGACAGGGGCCGCGAGCAGTACTTC.

The chain couples TRBV28 to TRBJ2-3; D remains unclear. The CDR3 sequence is 15 residues long. CDR1 MDHEN and CDR2 SYDVKM come from the germline V gene. Trimming stripped 8 bases from V and 0 bases from J, with 15 bases between. This CDR3 reads CASFSGGSSTDTQYF. The DNA of the CDR3 is TGTGCCAGCTTCTCAGGCGGTTCGAGCACAGATACGCAGTATTTT.

V gene TRBV10-3 combines with J gene TRBJ2-2, with 8 bases lining up with TRBD1. CDR1 is ENHRY and CDR2 is SYGVKD in the germline V gene. CDR3 length: 14 amino acids. V lost 5 bases and J lost 6; bases outside the gene matches: 5. The CDR3: CAISTGGSAGELFF. CDR3 sequence (DNA): TGTGCCATCAGTACAGGGGGTTCGGCCGGGGAGCTGTTTTTT.

The chain joins TRBV4-3 to TRBJ2-3, with D perhaps TRBD1 (5 bases). V was trimmed by 4 bases and J by 1 base, leaving 9 bases between them. Germline V gene lookup returns CDR1 LGHNA and CDR2 YSLEER. This CDR3 region has 14 residues. The CDR3 spells CASSLEGGTDTQYF. Here the CDR3 DNA reads TGCGCCAGCAGCCTCGAAGGGGGCACAGATACGCAGTATTTT.

In its sample, this clone was seen a few times. The chain recombines TRBV4-1 with TRBJ1-2; 10 bases line up with TRBD1. The CDR3 contains 16 residues. Trimming took 0 bases from V and 8 from J; bases not matched to a gene: 9. Germline V gene data show CDR1 as MGHRA and CDR2 as YSYEKL. CDR3 bases: TGCGCCAGCAGCCAAGAGCGACAGGGGGCCTCAGCGGGCTACACCTTC. Its protein product is CASSQERQGASAGYTF.

In its sample, this clone was seen once. The chain uses TRBV6-2 or TRBV6-3 and TRBJ1-5, with D tentatively TRBD1 (6 bases). Germline V gene sequence: CDR1 MNHEY, CDR2 SVGEGT. Trimming shortened V by 2 bases and J by 8 bases, and 13 bases separated the two germline ends. This CDR3 contains 14 residues. The CDR3 region has the DNA TGTGCCAGCAGTTACCGGGACACCTTTGAGCCCCAGCATTTT. It codes for CASSYRDTFEPQHF.

This clone came up a few times. This chain joins TRBV5-6 and TRBJ2-7, with D possibly being TRBD1 or TRBD2 (5 bases each). Germline V lookup: CDR1 SGHDT, CDR2 YYEEEE. The CDR3 totals 14 residues. The V end was cut by 4 bases, the J end by 1 base, with 12 bases between. The CDR3 is CASSRGDVSYEQYF. The CDR3 DNA reads as TGTGCCAGCAGCCGTGGGGACGTATCCTACGAGCAGTACTTC.

The chain recombines TRBV9 with TRBJ2-7, with a possible D match to TRBD1 (5 bases). There are 14 residues in the CDR3. The V gene's germline CDR1 is SGDLS and CDR2 YYNGEE. Trimming cost V 0 bases and J 0 bases, with 7 bases left between them. CDR3 sequence reads: CASSVGGSSYEQYF. CDR3 DNA: TGTGCCAGCAGCGTAGGGGGCTCCTCCTACGAGCAGTACTTC. Together with reference TRBV9 and TRBJ2-7, the CDR3 gives the full variable domain: DSGVTQTPKHLITATGQRVTLRCSPRSGDLSVYWYQQSLDQGLQFLIQYYNGEERAKGNILERFSAQQFPDLHSELNLSSLELGDSALYFCASSVGGSSYEQYFGPGTRLTVT.

The chain employs TRBV9 and TRBJ1-2, with 7 bases identical to TRBD1. Germline CDR1 and CDR2: SGDLS and YYNGEE. The CDR3 spans 14 residues. After removal of 3 bases from V and 8 bases from J, the junction contained 10 bases not matched to a gene. The CDR3 spells CASSGLGQRRGYTF. The CDR3 region has the DNA TGTGCCAGCAGCGGCTTGGGACAGCGTCGGGGCTACACCTTC.

CDR3 bases: TGTGCCAGCAGTTACGCGGGGGGGCTGACAGATACGCAGTATTTT. This sequence encodes CASSYAGGLTDTQYF. This chain connects TRBV6-2 or TRBV6-3 to TRBJ2-3; 9 nucleotides agree with TRBD2. The CDR3 covers 15 residues. Trimming cost V 2 bases and J 3 bases; bases outside gene matches: 3. Germline V gene data show CDR1 as MNHEY and CDR2 as SVGEGT.

The gene calls are TRBV6-5 and TRBJ2-5, with unresolved D. Germline CDR1 MNHEY, CDR2 SVGAGI. V gave up 6 bases and J gave up 5 bases, with 7 bases separating them. The CDR3 sequence is 11 residues long. Here the CDR3 DNA reads TGTGCCAGCAGGCGTCTCGAGACCCAGTACTTC. Protein: CASRRLETQYF.

The chain carries TRBV7-2 and TRBJ2-5, with D hard to call. V was shortened by 5 bases and J by 2 bases, with 6 bases between the two germline ends. Germline CDR1 and CDR2: SGHTA and FQGNSA. This CDR3 has 12 amino acids. The CDR3 DNA reads TGTGCCAGCAGCCGCAATCAAGAGACCCAGTACTTC. Its protein is CASSRNQETQYF.

Turning to this clone: Additional DNA sequences in this sample encode the identical CDR3. The chain links TRBV18 to TRBJ1-1; D is ambiguous. This CDR3 contains 13 residues. Per germline, CDR1 KGHSH and CDR2 LQKENI. Trimming cost V 1 base and J 5 bases, with 8 bases left between them. CDR3 nucleotides: TGTGCCAGCTCACCACAGGGATCTACTGAAGCTTTCTTT. Its translation is CASSPQGSTEAFF. Full variable domain (rest looked up from reference TRBV18 and TRBJ1-1): NAGVMQNPRHLVRRRGQEARLRCSPMKGHSHVYWYRQLPEEGLKFMVYLQKENIIDESGMPKERFSAEFPKEGPSILRIQQVVRGDSAAYFCASSPQGSTEAFFGQGTRLTVV.

The CDR3 region is CSARDTDSPLHF. CDR3 DNA: TGCAGCGCCCGGGACACTGATTCACCCCTCCACTTT. The chain combines TRBV29-1 with TRBJ1-6; D is possibly TRBD1 (6 bases). The CDR3 sequence is 12 residues long. With 7 bases removed from V and 8 bases from J, the gap between germline ends came to 12 bases. Per germline, CDR1 SQVTM and CDR2 ANQGSEA.

J is TRBJ2-5 and V is TRBV5-6, with TRBD2 matching 9 bases. This CDR3 comprises 14 residues. V gave up 5 bases and J gave up 5 bases; unmatched junction bases: 7. The germline CDR1 and CDR2 sequences are SGHDT and YYEEEE. The CDR3: CASSSGGREETQYF. DNA of the CDR3: TGTGCCAGCAGTTCAGGCGGGAGGGAGGAGACCCAGTACTTC.

V is TRBV25-1 and J is TRBJ1-4, with D hard to call. CDR1 is MGHDK, CDR2 SYGVNS, per germline. This CDR3 comprises 15 residues. Trimming pared 2 bases from V and 0 bases from J, leaving 7 bases between. CDR3 sequence: CASSERVTTNEKLFF. CDR3 sequence (DNA): TGTGCCAGCAGTGAAAGGGTCACAACTAATGAAAAACTGTTTTTT.

This clone occurred a few times. The V and J genes are TRBV19 and TRBJ2-3; D might be TRBD1 (6 bases). Trimming pared 3 bases from V and 5 bases from J, leaving 9 bases between. Germline V gives CDR1 LNHDA, CDR2 SQIVND (reference sequence). The CDR3 consists of 13 residues. CDR3 region: CASSIGRGDTQYF. CDR3 bases: TGTGCCAGTAGTATCGGCAGGGGAGATACGCAGTATTTT.

This chain links TRBV7-2 with TRBJ2-7, with D perhaps TRBD1 (5 bases). This CDR3 is 15 amino acids long. CDR1 SGHTA and CDR2 FQGNSA come from the germline V gene. With 0 bases removed from V and 5 bases from J, the gap between germline ends came to 14 bases. The CDR3: CASSLAAQGNNEQYF. The CDR3 DNA reads as TGTGCCAGCAGCTTAGCGGCCCAGGGTAACAACGAGCAGTACTTC.

This chain joins TRBV3-1 (or the pseudogene TRBV3-2) and TRBJ2-4, with no clear D. The germline CDR1 and CDR2 sequences are LGHDT and YNNKEL (reference sequence). Trimming pared 0 bases from V and 2 bases from J, leaving 17 bases between. The CDR3 is 18 amino acids. CDR3 residues: CASSQESPVRVTKNIQYF. CDR3 nucleotide sequence: TGTGCCAGCAGCCAAGAGTCGCCGGTGCGAGTGACCAAAAACATTCAGTACTTC.

The sample holds a few counts of this clone. The chain couples TRBV2 to TRBJ1-1; 8 bases are shared with TRBD1. This CDR3 contains 15 residues. With 7 bases clipped from V and 5 bases from J, the junction kept 12 bases outside the gene matches. The germline V gene has CDR1 SNHLY and CDR2 FYNNEI. This CDR3 is CASMGTGLEGTEAFF. CDR3 nucleotide sequence: TGTGCCAGCATGGGGACAGGACTTGAGGGGACTGAAGCTTTCTTT.

This chain connects TRBV11-2 to TRBJ2-5, with D uncertain. CDR1 SGHAT and CDR2 FQNNGV come from the germline V gene. V lost 1 base and J lost 0, with 9 bases in between. This CDR3 has 15 amino acids. CDR3 residues: CASSLGVRDQETQYF. The CDR3 nucleotides are TGTGCCAGCAGCTTAGGGGTCCGGGACCAAGAGACCCAGTACTTC.

This rearrangement joins TRBV2 to TRBJ1-2; tentatively, D is TRBD1 (6 bases). V gave up 5 bases and J gave up 7 bases, with 20 bases separating them. Germline V CDR1 and CDR2: SNHLY, FYNNEI. The CDR3 runs to 15 residues. This chain's CDR3 is CASSTSNRGAFGYTF. CDR3 DNA: TGTGCCAGCAGTACGTCAAACCGGGGGGCGTTTGGCTACACCTTC.